A selection of T cell receptor beta chains follows, all from one sample in a study of early T cells in non-severe SARS-CoV-2 infection. TCRdb processed the 5' RACE reads anew with MiXCR; each CDR3 protein has one entry. The sample records about 33,000 distinct CDR3 sequences, roughly 4.5% being singletons. Sequencing was done on a sample of whole blood. These TCRs come from an adult who was a healthcare worker with PCR-confirmed SARS-CoV-2 infection or an uninfected control (not recorded which). Each CDR3 is given with its conserved first and last residue. Each record gives: J gene, clone size, V gene, D gene, CDR3 protein, CDR3 DNA. D genes are given only for firm matches. The size entry is marked missing in some rows and otherwise reads once, few, many or a size class.

TRBJ2-1 . TRBV6-4 TRBD1 CDSSETGGRVDEQFF TGTGACAGCAGTGAAACAGGGGGCCGGGTCGATGAGCAGTTCTTC
TRBJ2-2 many TRBV12-3/TRBV12-4 . CASTPGRGRTNTGELFF TGTGCCAGCACCCCGGGGAGGGGGCGAACGAACACCGGGGAGCTGTTTTTT
TRBJ2-1 many TRBV5-4 TRBD2 CASSLGGGTYNEQFF TGTGCCAGCAGCTTGGGCGGGGGGACCTACAATGAGCAGTTCTTC
TRBJ2-1 . TRBV19 TRBD1 CASRDRGNNNEQFF TGTGCCAGCCGGGACAGGGGGAACAATAATGAGCAGTTCTTC
TRBJ2-3 many TRBV10-1 TRBD2 CASSELAGGYTQYF TGCGCCAGCAGTGAGCTAGCGGGGGGCTATACGCAGTATTTT
TRBJ2-5 few TRBV28 . CASSPPPSMLETQYF TGTGCCAGCAGTCCCCCCCCTAGCATGCTAGAGACCCAGTACTTC
TRBJ2-7 few TRBV2 . CASDAVSYEQYF TGTGCCAGCGATGCCGTCTCCTACGAGCAGTACTTC
TRBJ2-7 few TRBV7-2 . CASSLGLGSYEQYF TGTGCCAGCAGCTTAGGGCTTGGCTCCTACGAGCAGTACTTC
TRBJ1-6 many TRBV3-1 TRBD1 CASSRQGTNSPLHF TGTGCCAGCAGTCGACAGGGGACTAATTCACCCCTCCACTTT
TRBJ1-1 many TRBV7-9 TRBD1 CASSLGETGFTEAFF TGTGCCAGCAGCTTAGGAGAGACAGGGTTTACTGAAGCTTTCTTT
TRBJ2-3 many TRBV30 TRBD1 CAWNRQGAVDTQYF TGTGCCTGGAATAGACAGGGGGCAGTAGATACGCAGTATTTT
TRBJ2-7 many TRBV19 . CASTPTWTVTDEQYF TGTGCCAGTACCCCAACCTGGACGGTCACGGACGAGCAGTACTTC
TRBJ2-6 many TRBV7-6 . CASSLLSRSGANVLTF TGTGCCAGCAGCTTATTGTCCCGCTCTGGGGCCAACGTCCTGACTTTC
TRBJ2-5 many TRBV3-1 TRBD1 CASSQRTGGLETQYF TGTGCCAGCAGCCAACGGACAGGGGGCCTAGAGACCCAGTACTTC
TRBJ2-5 . TRBV10-3 . CAISESNSEQETQYF TGTGCCATCAGTGAGTCGAATAGCGAACAAGAGACCCAGTACTTC
TRBJ1-6 . TRBV2 . CASIEQGLYNSPLHF TGTGCCAGCATAGAACAGGGCCTCTATAATTCACCCCTCCACTTT
TRBJ2-1 many TRBV27 TRBD2 CASRGLAINEQFF TGTGCCAGCAGGGGACTAGCGATAAATGAGCAGTTCTTC
TRBJ1-5 many TRBV7-9 . CASSPRGQGNQPQHF TGTGCCAGCAGTCCACGGGGACAAGGCAATCAGCCCCAGCATTTT
TRBJ2-2 few TRBV27 . CASSLVPEHTGELFF TGTGCCAGCAGTTTGGTCCCAGAACACACCGGGGAGCTGTTTTTT
TRBJ1-2 many TRBV20-1 . CSARDWGKGDYGYTF TGCAGTGCTAGAGATTGGGGAAAGGGAGACTATGGCTACACCTTC
TRBJ1-6 many TRBV11-2 . CASSLDQFARPLHF TGTGCCAGCAGCTTAGACCAATTTGCTCGGCCCCTCCACTTT
TRBJ1-2 many TRBV5-6 . CASSLVTGGYGYTF TGTGCCAGCAGCTTGGTGACAGGAGGATATGGCTACACCTTC
TRBJ2-6 many TRBV28 . CASSLGSSSSGANVLTF TGTGCCAGCAGTTTGGGGAGTTCTAGCTCTGGGGCCAACGTCCTGACTTTC
TRBJ1-4 many TRBV7-2 . CASLQSTVGNEKLFF TGTGCCAGTCTCCAATCTACTGTGGGGAATGAAAAACTGTTTTTT
TRBJ1-2 . TRBV7-9 . CASREQGAGYGYTF TGTGCCAGCAGGGAACAGGGAGCGGGCTATGGCTACACCTTC
TRBJ2-1 medium-sized TRBV2 . CASNSGSSSYNEQFF TGTGCCAGCAACTCGGGGTCTAGCTCCTACAATGAGCAGTTCTTC
TRBJ2-2 many TRBV6-2/TRBV6-3 TRBD1 CASKQQGAITGELFF TGTGCCAGCAAGCAACAGGGGGCGATCACCGGGGAGCTGTTTTTT